These 16 T cell receptor beta chains came from one sample sequenced in a study of T-cell memory formation after mild COVID-19. TCRdb fed the 5' RACE reads into MiXCR, producing one record per CDR3 protein. The sample has 550,000 to 600,000 distinct CDR3 sequences; 17% are singletons. Sequencing was carried out using PBMCs or a T cell subset sorted from them (not recorded which). All receptors derive from an adult woman who had mild COVID-19 (a few samples of this study predate the infection). Cell type and time point are not known.

V and J are TRBV5-1 and TRBJ2-2; D unresolved. The ends were cut back, 4 bases at V and 3 bases at J, with 13 bases in the middle. Germline loops: CDR1 SGHRS, CDR2 YFSETQ. The CDR3 spans 15 residues. As DNA, the CDR3 is TGCGCCAGCAGCCTCCTACAAACGGACACCGGGGAGCTGTTTTTT. Its translation: CASSLLQTDTGELFF.

The chain uses TRBV7-2 and TRBJ1-2; the match to TRBD1 covers 8 bases. Germline loops: CDR1 SGHTA, CDR2 FQGNSA. CDR3 length: 14 amino acids. After removal of 1 base from V and 7 bases from J, the junction contained 5 bases not matched to a gene. The chain's CDR3 is CASSLGGQGIGYTF. For the CDR3, the DNA is TGTGCCAGCAGCTTAGGAGGACAGGGTATTGGCTACACCTTC.

This chain connects TRBV6-6 to TRBJ2-4; 9 bases match TRBD1. The CDR3 consists of 15 residues. V lost 0 bases and J lost 7; bases outside the gene matches: 4. Germline V gene lookup returns CDR1 MNHNY and CDR2 SVGAGI (reference sequence). In DNA form, the CDR3 reads TGTGCCAGCAGTTACTCGACAGGGGGTATGAACATTCAGTACTTC. As protein: CASSYSTGGMNIQYF.

This clonotype has more than one count but fewer than ten. The J gene is TRBJ2-1, the V gene TRBV19; D might be TRBD2 (5 bases). CDR1 LNHDA and CDR2 SQIVND come from the germline V gene (reference sequence). The CDR3 extends over 14 amino acids. The V end lost 6 bases, the J end lost 4 bases, and 13 bases lay between the germline ends. CDR3 nucleotides: TGTGCCAGTAGCATCCCCGGCGGGTACAATGAGCAGTTCTTC. The encoded protein is CASSIPGGYNEQFF.

The genes are TRBV29-1 and TRBJ2-3; 10 bases map to TRBD1. Trimming took 7 bases from V and 0 from J; bases not matched to a gene: 1. CDR3 length equals 13 residues. CDR1 is SQVTM, CDR2 ANQGSEA, per germline. Written as DNA, the CDR3 is TGCAGCGGGACAGGGGGTAGCACAGATACGCAGTATTTT. Translated, it gives CSGTGGSTDTQYF.

The chain recombines TRBV5-1 with TRBJ1-5; tentative D call: TRBD1 (6 bases). V gave up 4 bases and J gave up 2 bases, with 13 bases separating them. This CDR3 has 15 residues. CDR1 is SGHRS and CDR2 is YFSETQ in the germline V gene. The CDR3 DNA is TGCGCCAGCAGCCCACAGGGTCTCGGCAATCAGCCCCAGCATTTT. This sequence encodes CASSPQGLGNQPQHF.

The chain uses TRBV29-1 and TRBJ1-2; weak D call: TRBD1 (6 bases). CDR1 and CDR2 (germline): SQVTM, ANQGSEA. This CDR3 has 15 amino acids. The germline V and J ends were trimmed by 4 bases and 0 bases, with 15 bases remaining between them. The CDR3 region is CSVGSGTRANYGYTF. CDR3 sequence (DNA): TGCAGCGTTGGTTCAGGGACAAGAGCTAACTATGGCTACACCTTC.

The rearrangement links TRBV29-1 to TRBJ1-1; 7 nucleotides align to TRBD1. Germline trimming cut 2 bases from V and 10 bases from J; bases unmatched to any gene: 7. Germline V gene data show CDR1 as SQVTM and CDR2 as ANQGSEA. The CDR3 sequence is 12 residues long. The CDR3 region has the DNA TGCAGCGTTGAAAAGGGTCAGGGGGGAGCTTTCTTT. This translates into CSVEKGQGGAFF.

The CDR3: CASSYSYQPVNTEAFF. DNA for the CDR3: TGTGCCAGCAGTTACTCGTACCAACCGGTGAACACTGAAGCTTTCTTT. The V gene is TRBV6-5, the J gene TRBJ1-1; D call uncertain. The CDR3 is made up of 16 amino acids. V was shortened by 0 bases and J by 0 bases, with 11 bases between the two germline ends. From germline, CDR1 is MNHEY and CDR2 SVGAGI.

The genes are TRBV3-1 and TRBJ1-3; D call uncertain. The CDR3 has 16 amino acids. CDR1 and CDR2 from the germline V gene are LGHDT and YNNKEL (reference sequence). Trimming shortened V by 0 bases and J by 2 bases, and 11 bases separated the two germline ends. DNA for the CDR3: TGTGCCAGCAGCCAAGATCTCAGAGCACCTGGAAACACCATATATTTT. Translation: CASSQDLRAPGNTIYF.

The chain joins TRBV19 to TRBJ1-1, with 9 nucleotides matching TRBD1. Germline V CDR1 and CDR2: LNHDA, SQIVND (reference sequence). The CDR3 length is 16 residues. Germline trimming cut 5 bases from V and 5 bases from J; bases unmatched to any gene: 12. The CDR3 reads CASSRTTGQGGTEAFF. The CDR3 bases are TGTGCCAGTAGTCGGACCACGGGACAGGGAGGGACTGAAGCTTTCTTT.

The V call is TRBV27, the J call TRBJ2-7; D perhaps matches TRBD2 (6 bases). This CDR3 contains 16 residues. V was cut by 8 bases and J by 5 bases, with 25 bases left in between. CDR1 MNHEY and CDR2 SMNVEV come from the germline V gene (reference sequence). The CDR3 coding sequence is TGTGCCAGCTCCCCACTGGGGTTCGCGGGGATCAACGAGCAGTACTTC. Amino acid sequence: CASSPLGFAGINEQYF.

This clonotype appeared many times. This chain connects TRBV11-3 to TRBJ2-3; D is perhaps TRBD2 (6 bases). This CDR3 region has 15 residues. Germline assignment: CDR1 SGHNT and CDR2 YENEEA. V lost 1 base to trimming and J lost 0 bases, with 8 bases between them. The DNA for the CDR3 is TGTGCCAGCAGCTTAGGAGGGACTAGCACAGATACGCAGTATTTT. Translated: CASSLGGTSTDTQYF.

The V call is TRBV25-1, the J call TRBJ2-2; TRBD1 aligns across 9 bases. Germline trimming cut 4 bases from V and 8 bases from J; bases unmatched to any gene: 2. Germline values: CDR1 MGHDK, CDR2 SYGVNS. The CDR3 runs 13 residues. CDR3 sequence (DNA): TGTGCCAGCAGTGGGGACAGGGCTGGGGAGCTGTTTTTT. It specifies CASSGDRAGELFF.

The sample holds a few counts of this clonotype. The gene calls are TRBV27 and TRBJ1-6; TRBD1 matches at 8 bases. The length of the CDR3 is 14 residues. Trimming cost V 4 bases and J 4 bases; bases outside gene matches: 0. Looked up from germline, CDR1 is MNHEY and CDR2 is SMNVEV (reference sequence). The CDR3 coding sequence is TGTGCCAGCAGTTGGACAGGGTATAATTCACCCCTCCACTTT. Translation gives CASSWTGYNSPLHF.

This clonotype was seen a few times. The CDR3 nucleotides are TGTGCCAGCAGCAACAGACAGGGGACAGCCAAAAACATTCAGTACTTC. It is translated as CASSNRQGTAKNIQYF. This chain links TRBV21-1 with TRBJ2-4; whether TRBD1, the table's D call, matches the DNA was not checked. TRBV21-1 corresponds to a pseudogene. This CDR3 is 16 amino acids long.